This entry lists 16 T cell receptor beta chains sequenced from one sample in a study of shared clonotypes between healthy human individuals. TCRdb keeps only in-frame clones here, not all; method: immunoSEQ multiplex PCR. The repertoire holds roughly 1,100,000 clones, around four fifths seen once, with around 1.5% in the top ten. The sequenced sample was memory CD4+ T cells sorted from blood. Subset reported: CD45RA-negative fraction. Receptors originate from a man in his late teens or twenties in good health.

This rearrangement joins TRBV5-6 to TRBJ2-7; 7 nucleotides agree with TRBD1. V was clipped by 5 bases and J by 2 bases; unmatched bases: 19. From germline, CDR1 is SGHDT and CDR2 YYEEEE. This CDR3 has 18 residues. This chain's CDR3 is CASSSVWDSAKNTYEQYF. In DNA form, the CDR3 reads TGTGCCAGCAGTTCTGTCTGGGACAGCGCGAAAAATACCTACGAGCAGTACTTC.

The V gene is TRBV6-5, the J gene TRBJ1-5; no reliable D call. Trimming left V 6 bases short and J 2 bases short, with 14 bases between. The CDR3 runs to 15 residues. Germline CDR1 and CDR2: MNHEY and SVGAGI. The CDR3 region has the DNA TGTGCCAGCAGAACCAGCGGGTTCGGCAATCAGCCCCAGCATTTT. This codes for CASRTSGFGNQPQHF.

V usage is TRBV18 and J usage is TRBJ2-3; no reliable D call. The CDR3 loop spans 14 amino acids. Germline V gene lookup returns CDR1 KGHSH and CDR2 LQKENI. Trimming pared 3 bases from V and 2 bases from J, leaving 9 bases between. Here the CDR3 reads CASSPQAHTDTQYF. The CDR3 region has the DNA TGTGCCAGCTCACCTCAGGCTCACACAGATACGCAGTATTTT.

CDR3 sequence (DNA): TGTGCCAGCAGTTCCGTCAGCAAGAGCTCCTACAATGAGCAGTTCTTC. Translated: CASSSVSKSSYNEQFF. This chain joins TRBV6-6 and TRBJ2-1, with D unresolved. CDR1 and CDR2 (germline): MNHNY, SVGAGI (reference sequence). The CDR3 spans 16 residues. Trimming shortened V by 4 bases and J by 0 bases, and 13 bases separated the two germline ends.

This clone was detected only once. Other nucleotide sequences in the sample specify the same CDR3. This chain uses TRBV7-9 with TRBJ1-1, with D tentatively TRBD1 (5 bases). There are 13 residues in the CDR3. V lost 7 bases to trimming and J lost 3 bases, with 12 bases between them. Germline CDR1 SEHNR, CDR2 FQNEAQ (reference sequence). The CDR3 loop reads CASNEGAYTEAFF. In DNA form, the CDR3 reads TGTGCCAGCAATGAAGGGGCTTACACTGAAGCTTTCTTT.

This clone has a single count. The rearrangement links TRBV5-1 to TRBJ1-2; tentatively, D is TRBD1 (6 bases). The germline CDR1 and CDR2 sequences are SGHRS and YFSETQ. The CDR3 has 12 residues. V shed 0 bases and J shed 8 bases, with 8 bases lying between them. The CDR3 DNA is TGCGCCAGCAGCTTGGGACAGGAGGGCTACACCTTC. Its translation: CASSLGQEGYTF.

V is TRBV2 and J is TRBJ1-3; 7 bases are a match to TRBD1. CDR1 and CDR2 (germline): SNHLY, FYNNEI. The CDR3 is 15 residues long. The V and J ends lost 5 bases and 2 bases, in that order; junction bases with no gene match: 6. The CDR3 coding sequence is TGTGCCAGCAGTCAGGGACAGAAGACTGGAAACACCATATATTTT. Its protein product is CASSQGQKTGNTIYF.

A few counts support this clone. The rearrangement uses TRBV5-4 and TRBJ1-1; a possible D gene is TRBD1 (6 bases). The CDR3 covers 15 residues. The germline V gene has CDR1 SGHNT and CDR2 YYREEE (reference sequence). V lost 4 bases and J 1 base, leaving 14 bases between the germline ends. CDR3 nucleotides: TGTGCCAGCAGCCGCAAGGGGGTGGCGAACACTGAAGCTTTCTTT. It translates to CASSRKGVANTEAFF.

The table lists this clone with a count of one. J is TRBJ2-2 and V is TRBV6-6, with 8 nucleotides matching TRBD2. Germline-derived CDR1 and CDR2 are MNHNY and SVGAGI (reference sequence). This CDR3 is built from 15 residues. J lost 2 bases, V lost 7 bases, and 6 bases had no gene match. CDR3 sequence: CASNHGGANTGELFF. The DNA of the CDR3 is TGTGCCAGCAACCACGGGGGGGCCAACACCGGGGAGCTGTTTTTT.

The chain links TRBV27 to TRBJ1-1; the D is unclear. The germline gives CDR1 MNHEY, CDR2 SMNVEV (reference sequence). The CDR3 consists of 15 residues. V lost 1 base to trimming and J lost 0 bases, with 9 bases between them. The CDR3 sequence is CASSLFFHMNTEAFF. DNA of the CDR3: TGTGCCAGCAGTTTATTCTTCCACATGAACACTGAAGCTTTCTTT.

The chain employs TRBV6-1 and TRBJ1-1, with D unresolved. Germline lookup yields CDR1 MNHNS and CDR2 SASEGT. This CDR3 has 13 residues. Trimming stripped 6 bases from V and 1 base from J, with 9 bases between. The DNA for the CDR3 is TGTGCCAGCAGGGCGACGGAGAACACTGAAGCTTTCTTT. It is translated as CASRATENTEAFF.

The chain carries TRBV7-6 and TRBJ2-5; 8 bases fit TRBD1. The germline V gene has CDR1 SGHVS and CDR2 FNYEAQ. The CDR3 covers 14 residues. The V segment lost 3 bases and the J segment 1 base; nucleotides outside the gene matches: 1. The CDR3 coding sequence is TGTGCCAGCAGCTTGGACAGGGTCCAAGAGACCCAGTACTTC. Its translation: CASSLDRVQETQYF.

This clone was picked up many times. This chain uses TRBV11-1 with TRBJ2-1, with TRBD2 as a possible D gene (7 bases). CDR1 and CDR2 (germline): SGHAT, FQDESV (reference sequence). This CDR3 has 15 residues. Trimming pared 6 bases from V and 11 bases from J, leaving 23 bases between. The CDR3 nucleotides are TGTGCCAGCAGTTTGGGCGGGGGCTCACAACAGAAGCAGTTCTTC. Translation: CASSLGGGSQQKQFF.

This chain joins TRBV6-5 and TRBJ1-2, with 8 bases fitting TRBD1. The CDR3 sequence is 13 residues long. V dropped 0 bases and J dropped 8; count of bases not matched to a gene: 2. The germline gives CDR1 MNHEY, CDR2 SVGAGI. The CDR3 reads CASSYSWDRGYTF. The CDR3 DNA reads TGTGCCAGCAGTTACTCATGGGACAGGGGCTACACCTTC.

Concerning this clone: Other nucleotide sequences from this sample produce the same CDR3. The V gene is TRBV11-2, the J gene TRBJ2-7, with D perhaps given as TRBD1 or TRBD2 (6 bases each). Trimming removed 5 bases from V and 3 bases from J, with 11 bases in between. Germline values: CDR1 SGHAT, CDR2 FQNNGV. The CDR3 runs to 13 residues. The CDR3 DNA sequence: TGTGCCAGCAGCCCCAGGGGAGGCTACGAGCAGTACTTC. It specifies CASSPRGGYEQYF.

V gene TRBV27 combines with J gene TRBJ1-2; possibly TRBD1 for D (6 bases). The CDR3 spans 14 residues. V lost 5 bases to trimming and J lost 4 bases, with 14 bases between them. Per germline, CDR1 MNHEY and CDR2 SMNVEV (reference sequence). In DNA form, the CDR3 reads TGTGCCAGCAGTCCTTCGTTGACAGGCTATGGCTACACCTTC. Its protein product is CASSPSLTGYGYTF.